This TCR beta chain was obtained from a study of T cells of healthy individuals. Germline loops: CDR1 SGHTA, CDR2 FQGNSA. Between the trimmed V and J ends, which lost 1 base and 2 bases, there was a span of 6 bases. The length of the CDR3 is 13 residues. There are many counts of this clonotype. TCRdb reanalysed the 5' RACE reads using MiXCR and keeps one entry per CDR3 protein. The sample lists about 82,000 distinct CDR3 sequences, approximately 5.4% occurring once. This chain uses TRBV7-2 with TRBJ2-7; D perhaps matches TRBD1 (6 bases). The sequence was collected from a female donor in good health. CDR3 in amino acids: CASSLDRAYEQYF. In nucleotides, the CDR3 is TGTGCCAGCAGCTTAGACAGGGCCTACGAGCAGTACTTC. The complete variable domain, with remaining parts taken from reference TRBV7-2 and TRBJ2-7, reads GAGVSQSPSNKVTEKGKDVELRCDPISGHTALYWYRQSLGQGLEFLIYFQGNSAPDKSGLPSDRFSAERTGGSVSTLTIQRTQQEDSAVYLCASSLDRAYEQYFGPGTRLTVT.